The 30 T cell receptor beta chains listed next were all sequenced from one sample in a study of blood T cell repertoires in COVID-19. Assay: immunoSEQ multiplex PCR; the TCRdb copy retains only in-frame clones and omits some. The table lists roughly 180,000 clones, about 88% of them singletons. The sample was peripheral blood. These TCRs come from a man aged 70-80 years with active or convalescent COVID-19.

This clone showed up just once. CDR3 sequence (DNA): TGTGCCAGCAGCTTAGAGGCAGCGGATCAGCCCCAGCATTTT. As protein: CASSLEAADQPQHF. The V gene is TRBV7-8, the J gene TRBJ1-5, with D unresolved. Trimming left V 1 base short and J 5 bases short, with 9 bases between. The germline CDR1 and CDR2 sequences are SGHVS and FQNEAQ. The CDR3 is 14 residues long.

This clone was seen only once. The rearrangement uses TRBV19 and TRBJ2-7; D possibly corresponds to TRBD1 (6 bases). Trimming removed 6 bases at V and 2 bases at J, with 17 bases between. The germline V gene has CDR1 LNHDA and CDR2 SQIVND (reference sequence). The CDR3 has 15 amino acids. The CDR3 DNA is TGTGCCAGTAGATCAGGGGCCAGGAGTACCTACGAGCAGTACTTC. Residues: CASRSGARSTYEQYF.

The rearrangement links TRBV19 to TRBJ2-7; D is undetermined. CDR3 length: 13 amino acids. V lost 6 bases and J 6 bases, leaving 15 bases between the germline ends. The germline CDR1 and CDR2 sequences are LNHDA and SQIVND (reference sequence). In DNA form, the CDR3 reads TGTGCCAGTAGGGTGGGCCCGCTTGGCGAGCAGTACTTC. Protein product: CASRVGPLGEQYF.

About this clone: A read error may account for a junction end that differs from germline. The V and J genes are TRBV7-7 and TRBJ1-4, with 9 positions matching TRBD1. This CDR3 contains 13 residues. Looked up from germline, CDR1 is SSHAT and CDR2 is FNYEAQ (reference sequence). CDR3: CASSTDRGSELFF. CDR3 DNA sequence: TGTGCTAGCAGCACGGACAGGGGATCGGAACTGTTTTTT.

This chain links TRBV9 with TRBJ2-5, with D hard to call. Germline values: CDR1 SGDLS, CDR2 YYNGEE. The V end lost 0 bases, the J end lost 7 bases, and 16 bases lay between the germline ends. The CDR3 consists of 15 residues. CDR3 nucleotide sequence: TGTGCCAGCAGCGTAGAAGGTCTAGTCTCCGGGACCCAGTACTTC. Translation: CASSVEGLVSGTQYF.

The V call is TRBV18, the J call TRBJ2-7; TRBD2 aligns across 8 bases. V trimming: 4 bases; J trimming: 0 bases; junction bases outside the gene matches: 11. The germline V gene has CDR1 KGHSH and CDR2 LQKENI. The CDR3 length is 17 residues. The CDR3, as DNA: TGTGCCAGCTCACAGGGGATTAGCGGGATAGGCTCCTACGAGCAGTACTTC. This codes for CASSQGISGIGSYEQYF.

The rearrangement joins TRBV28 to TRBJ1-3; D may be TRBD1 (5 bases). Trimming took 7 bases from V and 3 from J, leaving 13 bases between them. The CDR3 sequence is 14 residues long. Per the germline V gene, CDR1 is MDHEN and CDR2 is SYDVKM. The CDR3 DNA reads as TGTGCCAGCATTGGAGGGACTCATGGAAACACCATATATTTT. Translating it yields CASIGGTHGNTIYF. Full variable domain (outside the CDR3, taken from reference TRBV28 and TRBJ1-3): DVKVTQSSRYLVKRTGEKVFLECVQDMDHENMFWYRQDPGLGLRLIYFSYDVKMKEKGDIPEGYSVSREKKERFSLILESASTNQTSMYLCASIGGTHGNTIYFGEGSWLTVV.

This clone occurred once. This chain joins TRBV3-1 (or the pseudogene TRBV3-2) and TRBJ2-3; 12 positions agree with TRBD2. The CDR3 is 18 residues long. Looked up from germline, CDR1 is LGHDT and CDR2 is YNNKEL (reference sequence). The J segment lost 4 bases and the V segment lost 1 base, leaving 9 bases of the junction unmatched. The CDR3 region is CASSQGLAGDIVADTQYF. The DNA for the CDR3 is TGTGCCAGCAGCCAAGGACTAGCGGGAGATATCGTCGCAGATACGCAGTATTTT.

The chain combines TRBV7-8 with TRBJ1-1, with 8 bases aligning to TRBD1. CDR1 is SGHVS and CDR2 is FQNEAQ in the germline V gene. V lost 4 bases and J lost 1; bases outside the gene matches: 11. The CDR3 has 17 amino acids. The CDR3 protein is CASSSPGRGHSNTEAFF. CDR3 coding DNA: TGTGCCAGCAGCTCCCCTGGCAGGGGGCACTCGAACACTGAAGCTTTCTTT.

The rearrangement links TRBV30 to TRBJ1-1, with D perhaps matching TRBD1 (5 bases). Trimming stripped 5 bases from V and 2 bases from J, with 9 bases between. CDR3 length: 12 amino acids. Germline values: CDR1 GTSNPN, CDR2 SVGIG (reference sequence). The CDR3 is CAWQTGNTEAFF. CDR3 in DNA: TGTGCCTGGCAAACAGGTAACACTGAAGCTTTCTTT.

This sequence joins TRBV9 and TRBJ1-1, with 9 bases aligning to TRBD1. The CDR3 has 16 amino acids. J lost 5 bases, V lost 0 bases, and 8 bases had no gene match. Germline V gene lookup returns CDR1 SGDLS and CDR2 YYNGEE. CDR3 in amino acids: CASSVGTGVSGTEAFF. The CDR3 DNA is TGTGCCAGCAGCGTAGGGACAGGGGTCAGCGGTACTGAAGCTTTCTTT.

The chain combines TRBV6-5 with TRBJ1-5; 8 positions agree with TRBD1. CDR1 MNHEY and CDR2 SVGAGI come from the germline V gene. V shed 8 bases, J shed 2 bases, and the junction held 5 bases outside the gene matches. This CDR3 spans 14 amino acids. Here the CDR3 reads CASGSGGGNQPQHF. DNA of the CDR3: TGTGCCAGCGGTTCAGGGGGCGGCAATCAGCCCCAGCATTTT.

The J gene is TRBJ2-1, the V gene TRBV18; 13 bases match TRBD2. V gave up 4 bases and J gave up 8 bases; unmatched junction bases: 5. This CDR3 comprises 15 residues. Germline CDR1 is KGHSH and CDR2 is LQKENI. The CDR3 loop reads CASSQGTSGIDEQFF. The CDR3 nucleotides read TGTGCCAGCTCACAAGGGACTAGCGGGATCGATGAGCAGTTCTTC.

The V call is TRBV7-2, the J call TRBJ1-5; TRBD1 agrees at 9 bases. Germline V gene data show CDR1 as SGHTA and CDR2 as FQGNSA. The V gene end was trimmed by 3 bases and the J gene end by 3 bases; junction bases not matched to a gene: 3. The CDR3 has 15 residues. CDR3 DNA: TGTGCCAGCAGCTTTGACAGGGGGGCCAATCAGCCCCAGCATTTT. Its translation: CASSFDRGANQPQHF.

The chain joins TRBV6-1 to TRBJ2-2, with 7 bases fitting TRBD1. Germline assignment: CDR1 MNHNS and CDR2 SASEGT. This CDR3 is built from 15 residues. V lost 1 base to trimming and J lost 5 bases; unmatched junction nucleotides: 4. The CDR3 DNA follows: TGTGCCAGCAGTGAAGTAGGGGGCGCAACCGGGGAGCTGTTTTTT. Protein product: CASSEVGGATGELFF.

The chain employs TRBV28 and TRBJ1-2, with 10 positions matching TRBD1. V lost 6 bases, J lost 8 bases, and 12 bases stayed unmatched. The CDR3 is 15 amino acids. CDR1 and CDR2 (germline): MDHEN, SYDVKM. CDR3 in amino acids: CASRPNPTGGRGYTF. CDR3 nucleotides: TGTGCCAGCAGACCTAACCCGACAGGGGGCCGGGGCTACACCTTC.

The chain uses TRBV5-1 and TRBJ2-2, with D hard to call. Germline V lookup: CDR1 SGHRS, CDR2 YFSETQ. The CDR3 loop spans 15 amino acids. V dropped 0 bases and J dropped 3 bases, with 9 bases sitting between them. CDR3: CASSLDWLYTGELFF. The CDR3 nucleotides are TGCGCCAGCAGCTTGGATTGGCTTTACACCGGGGAGCTGTTTTTT.

As DNA, the CDR3 is TGTGCCACCGGACAGGGGCCCACCTATGTGACTGAAGCTTTCTTT. It translates to CATGQGPTYVTEAFF. This chain uses TRBV5-6 with TRBJ1-1, with 9 bases matching TRBD1. CDR3 length equals 15 residues. CDR1 is SGHDT, CDR2 YYEEEE, per germline. The J segment lost 5 bases and the V segment lost 9 bases, leaving 14 bases of the junction unmatched.

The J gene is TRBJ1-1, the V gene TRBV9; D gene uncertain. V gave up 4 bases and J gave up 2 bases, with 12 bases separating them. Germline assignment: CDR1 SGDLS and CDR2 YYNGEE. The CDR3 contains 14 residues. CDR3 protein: CASSPTGVNTEAFF. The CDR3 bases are TGTGCCAGCAGCCCGACCGGAGTTAACACTGAAGCTTTCTTT.

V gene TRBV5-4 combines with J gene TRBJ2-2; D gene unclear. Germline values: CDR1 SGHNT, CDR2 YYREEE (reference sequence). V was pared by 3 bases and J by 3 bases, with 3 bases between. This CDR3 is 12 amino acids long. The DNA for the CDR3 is TGTGCCAGCAGCTCCTACACCGGGGAGCTGTTTTTT. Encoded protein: CASSSYTGELFF.

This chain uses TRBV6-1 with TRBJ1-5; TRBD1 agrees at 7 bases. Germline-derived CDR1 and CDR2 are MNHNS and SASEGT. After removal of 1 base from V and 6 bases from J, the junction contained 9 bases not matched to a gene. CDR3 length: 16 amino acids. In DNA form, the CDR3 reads TGTGCCAGCAGTGAAGAGGGCAGGGGGATCCCTCAGCCCCAGCATTTT. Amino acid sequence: CASSEEGRGIPQPQHF.

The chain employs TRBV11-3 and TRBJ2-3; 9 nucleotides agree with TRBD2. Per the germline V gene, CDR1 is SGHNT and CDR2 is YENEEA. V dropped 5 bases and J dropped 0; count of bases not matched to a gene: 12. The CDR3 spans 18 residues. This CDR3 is CASSPRGAGGPSTDTQYF. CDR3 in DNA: TGTGCCAGCAGCCCGCGCGGAGCGGGAGGCCCTAGCACAGATACGCAGTATTTT.

The CDR3 DNA reads TGTGCCAGCAGCTTAGATCCGAGTAGCAATCAGCCCCAGCATTTT. Residues: CASSLDPSSNQPQHF. This rearrangement joins TRBV7-8 to TRBJ1-5; D gene ambiguous. In germline, CDR1 is SGHVS, CDR2 FQNEAQ. CDR3 length equals 15 residues. V was trimmed by 1 base and J by 0 bases, leaving 7 bases between them.

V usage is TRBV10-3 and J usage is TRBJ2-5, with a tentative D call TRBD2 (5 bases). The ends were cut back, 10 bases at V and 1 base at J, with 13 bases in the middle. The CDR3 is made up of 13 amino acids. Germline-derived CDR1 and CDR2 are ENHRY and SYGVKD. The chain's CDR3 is CATQLEPQETQYF. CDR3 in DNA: TGTGCCACTCAACTAGAACCCCAAGAGACCCAGTACTTC.

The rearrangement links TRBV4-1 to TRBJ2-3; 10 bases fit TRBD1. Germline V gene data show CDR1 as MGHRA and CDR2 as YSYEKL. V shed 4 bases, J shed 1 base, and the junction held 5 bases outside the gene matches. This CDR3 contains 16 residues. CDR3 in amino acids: CASSPDRGQGTDTQYF. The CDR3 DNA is TGCGCCAGCAGCCCAGACAGGGGGCAAGGCACAGATACGCAGTATTTT.

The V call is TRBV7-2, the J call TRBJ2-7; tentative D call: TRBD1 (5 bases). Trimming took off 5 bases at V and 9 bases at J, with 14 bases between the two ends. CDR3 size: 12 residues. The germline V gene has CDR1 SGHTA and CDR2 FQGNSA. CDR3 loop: CASSAAQGVQYF. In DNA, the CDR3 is TGTGCCAGCAGCGCAGCCCAGGGCGTGCAGTACTTC.

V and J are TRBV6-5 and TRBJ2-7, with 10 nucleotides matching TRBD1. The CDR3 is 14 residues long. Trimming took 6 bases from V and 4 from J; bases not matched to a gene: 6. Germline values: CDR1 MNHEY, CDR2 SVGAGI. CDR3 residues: CASSSGQGKYEQYF. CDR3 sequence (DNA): TGTGCCAGCAGCTCGGGACAGGGGAAGTACGAGCAGTACTTC.

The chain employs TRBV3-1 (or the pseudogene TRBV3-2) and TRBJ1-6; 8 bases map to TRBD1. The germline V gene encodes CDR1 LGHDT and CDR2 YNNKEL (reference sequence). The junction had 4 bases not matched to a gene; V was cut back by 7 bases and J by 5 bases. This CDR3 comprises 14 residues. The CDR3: CASTQTGDNSPLHF. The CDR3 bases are TGTGCCAGCACCCAGACAGGGGATAATTCACCCCTCCACTTT.

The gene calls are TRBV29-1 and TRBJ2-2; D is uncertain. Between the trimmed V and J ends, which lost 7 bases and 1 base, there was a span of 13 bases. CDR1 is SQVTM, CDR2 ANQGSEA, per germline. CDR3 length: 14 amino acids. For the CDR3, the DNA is TGCAGCGCGGTACGCCCAGGGAACACCGGGGAGCTGTTTTTT. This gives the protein CSAVRPGNTGELFF.

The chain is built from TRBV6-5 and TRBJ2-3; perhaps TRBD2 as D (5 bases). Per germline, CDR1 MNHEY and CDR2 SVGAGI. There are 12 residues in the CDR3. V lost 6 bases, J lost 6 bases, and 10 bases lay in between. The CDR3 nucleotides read TGTGCCAGCAGGCCGGGGAGCGATACGCAGTATTTT. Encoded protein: CASRPGSDTQYF.